The clone carrying this TCR beta chain was recorded only once. Original methodology: The authors estimated nucleated cell counts from reference gene primer amplification. Data came from immunoSEQ multiplex PCR; TCRdb stores just in-frame clones and leaves some out. V and J calls and clone size are copied from that table; D and trimming were computed from the DNA. The sample consists of around 280,000 clones, around 88% of them appearing once. These data come from a study of blood T cell repertoires in COVID-19. Study in general: Whether acute or convalescent, the COVID-19 samples came from the United States, Italy and Spain. Sample material is recorded as cDNA or gDNA derived from T cells, B-cell-depleted T cells, or PBMCs.

Per germline, CDR1 SGHNT and CDR2 YYREEE (reference sequence). Unmatched junction bases numbered 8, after V lost 4 bases and J lost 4 bases. The CDR3 is 17 residues long. The chain links TRBV5-4 to TRBJ2-1, with 13 bases fitting TRBD2. Sequenced: peripheral blood. This receptor was obtained from a woman in her thirties who had recovered from COVID-19. The CDR3 DNA sequence: TGTGCCAGCAGCCTAGGACTAGCGGGGGTTTCTTACAATGAGCAGTTCTTC. Its translation is CASSLGLAGVSYNEQFF.